Given below is one TCR beta chain in context. These data are taken from a study of shared clonotypes between healthy human individuals. Subsets obtained from CD4+ cells comprised CD45RA+ naive and CD45RA-negative memory cells. Sequencing was performed with immunoSEQ multiplex PCR; in TCRdb, only in-frame clones are kept and a portion is missing. Among over a million clones listed, approximately 68% were seen once. The CDR3 sequence is 14 residues long. Germline V gives CDR1 MRHNA, CDR2 SNTAGT. The V gene lost 4 bases and the J gene lost 4 bases, with 10 bases spanning the gap. Source material: memory CD4+ T cells sorted from blood. The subset denotes: CD45RA-negative fraction. This TCR came from a man aged 18 to 29 in good health. V gene TRBV6-4 combines with J gene TRBJ2-2; no clear D gene. The CDR3 spells CASSAGVFTGELFF. CDR3 sequence (DNA): TGTGCCAGCAGTGCGGGCGTTTTCACCGGGGAGCTGTTTTTT.